A single sample is the source of the 24 T cell receptor beta chains below, sequenced in a study of T cell responses to AZD1222 COVID-19 vaccine. Libraries were prepared by immunoSEQ multiplex PCR; TCRdb keeps only in-frame clonotypes and omits some of them. The sample has over 100,000 clones, 88% seen once. Source: peripheral blood, taken on day 0 of AZD1222 vaccination. The receptors derive from an adult in good health.

Comment on this clone: Different DNA sequences within this sample yield the same CDR3. This chain connects TRBV5-6 to TRBJ1-5, with D possibly TRBD1 on 5 matching bases. The CDR3 is made up of 15 amino acids. The germline V gene has CDR1 SGHDT and CDR2 YYEEEE. V shed 5 bases and J shed 0 bases, with 12 bases lying between them. Here the CDR3 DNA reads TGTGCCAGCAGTTCGGGGCTTTATAGCAATCAGCCCCAGCATTTT. The encoded protein is CASSSGLYSNQPQHF.

The chain couples TRBV5-4 to TRBJ2-7, with D unclear. The germline gives CDR1 SGHNT, CDR2 YYREEE (reference sequence). Trimming removed 3 bases from V and 6 bases from J, with 13 bases in between. This CDR3 has 13 residues. The CDR3 nucleotides are TGTGCCAGCAGCTCAAGACGGTCCCTCGAGCAGTACTTC. Encoded protein: CASSSRRSLEQYF.

The chain joins TRBV27 to TRBJ1-1, with D maybe TRBD1 (6 bases). The V end was cut by 4 bases, the J end by 0 bases, with 12 bases between. The CDR3 is 15 amino acids. Germline V lookup: CDR1 MNHEY, CDR2 SMNVEV (reference sequence). CDR3 loop: CASSSAGVMNTEAFF. CDR3 coding DNA: TGTGCCAGCAGTTCCGCAGGGGTCATGAACACTGAAGCTTTCTTT.

Notes on this clone: At one of its ends the junction is not consistent with the germline gene, which may arise from a read error. The V gene is TRBV4-1, the J gene TRBJ1-3, with 12 nucleotides matching TRBD1. The germline V gene has CDR1 MGHRA and CDR2 YSYEKL. CDR3 size: 18 residues. This CDR3 reads CASSQVPGTGGRGNTIYF. Written as DNA, the CDR3 is TGCGCCAGCAGTCAAGTCCCGGGGACAGGGGGCCGTGGAAACACCATATATTTT.

The gene calls are TRBV29-1 and TRBJ2-1; D assignment may be TRBD1 or TRBD2 (5 bases each). Germline loops: CDR1 SQVTM, CDR2 ANQGSEA. The CDR3 contains 19 residues. V was pared by 4 bases and J by 0 bases, with 25 bases between. The CDR3 spells CSVGVEGEPDKSSYNEQFF. The CDR3 region has the DNA TGCAGCGTTGGTGTGGAAGGGGAGCCTGATAAAAGCTCCTACAATGAGCAGTTCTTC.

The chain carries TRBV4-3 and TRBJ2-1, with 9 bases matching TRBD2. After removal of 4 bases from V and 9 bases from J, the junction contained 7 bases not matched to a gene. Germline CDR1 and CDR2: LGHNA and YSLEER. The CDR3 consists of 14 residues. The CDR3 protein is CASSLAGGGAEQFF. CDR3 bases: TGCGCCAGCAGCCTCGCGGGAGGGGGAGCTGAGCAGTTCTTC.

The rearrangement joins TRBV19 to TRBJ1-4; the D is unclear. The germline V gene encodes CDR1 LNHDA and CDR2 SQIVND (reference sequence). This CDR3 has 13 residues. The V end was cut by 3 bases, the J end by 8 bases, with 10 bases between. The chain's CDR3 is CASSIVGAEKLFF. Written as DNA, the CDR3 is TGTGCCAGTAGTATTGTCGGTGCAGAAAAACTGTTTTTT.

V gene TRBV19 combines with J gene TRBJ1-2; TRBD1 aligns across 8 bases. The CDR3 is 13 residues long. J lost 7 bases, V lost 7 bases, and 8 bases had no gene match. Germline values: CDR1 LNHDA, CDR2 SQIVND (reference sequence). In DNA, the CDR3 is TGTGCCAGTACCACCCCCAGGGGGCTTGGCTACACCTTC. Protein product: CASTTPRGLGYTF.

The chain uses TRBV10-3 and TRBJ2-5, with TRBD1 matching over 8 bases. In germline, CDR1 is ENHRY, CDR2 SYGVKD. The CDR3 is 13 residues long. The V and J ends lost 6 bases and 4 bases, in that order; junction bases with no gene match: 4. This CDR3 is CAISQGARETQYF. CDR3 nucleotide sequence: TGTGCCATCAGCCAGGGGGCGCGAGAGACCCAGTACTTC.

The chain combines TRBV27 with TRBJ1-5; possibly TRBD1 for D (5 bases). V shed 3 bases and J shed 0 bases, with 9 bases lying between them. CDR1 is MNHEY, CDR2 SMNVEV, per germline (reference sequence). The CDR3 runs 15 residues. The CDR3 coding sequence is TGTGCCAGCAGTTTTCAGGGTCCTAGCAATCAGCCCCAGCATTTT. Translating it yields CASSFQGPSNQPQHF.

This clone was counted a single time. V gene TRBV24-1 combines with J gene TRBJ2-7; 10 bases match TRBD1. With 9 bases clipped from V and 6 bases from J, the junction kept 16 bases outside the gene matches. This CDR3 region has 16 residues. From germline, CDR1 is KGHDR and CDR2 SFDVKD. The chain's CDR3 is CATQSILEGTGVEQYF. CDR3 DNA: TGTGCCACCCAAAGCATACTCGAGGGGACAGGGGTCGAGCAGTACTTC.

The CDR3: CASSQELRAGDGGETQYF. The CDR3 DNA follows: TGCGCCAGCAGCCAAGAGCTCCGGGCAGGGGATGGCGGAGAGACCCAGTACTTC. The chain employs TRBV4-3 and TRBJ2-5; D might be TRBD1 (6 bases). Trimming took 0 bases from V and 4 from J, leaving 21 bases between them. This CDR3 is built from 18 residues. Germline V gives CDR1 LGHNA, CDR2 YSLEER.

The DNA of the CDR3 is TGCAGCGTTGAGACAGGGAACTATGGCTACACCTTC. Translating it yields CSVETGNYGYTF. This chain uses TRBV29-1 with TRBJ1-2; 7 bases agree with TRBD1. This CDR3 is 12 amino acids long. CDR1 is SQVTM and CDR2 is ANQGSEA in the germline V gene. V dropped 3 bases and J dropped 2; count of bases not matched to a gene: 0.

The chain links TRBV19 to TRBJ2-7; 11 bases line up with TRBD1. Germline V gene lookup returns CDR1 LNHDA and CDR2 SQIVND (reference sequence). CDR3 length: 15 amino acids. The J segment lost 2 bases and the V segment lost 2 bases, leaving 2 bases of the junction unmatched. Here the CDR3 DNA reads TGTGCCAGTAGTATAAGGGGACAGGGGGCCTACGAGCAGTACTTC. Translated, it gives CASSIRGQGAYEQYF.

This chain uses TRBV9 with TRBJ2-2; 7 positions match TRBD1. Trimming took 3 bases from V and 0 from J; bases not matched to a gene: 5. CDR3 size: 16 residues. The V gene's germline CDR1 is SGDLS and CDR2 YYNGEE. The CDR3 sequence is CASSGGTDPNTGELFF. The CDR3 DNA reads TGTGCCAGCAGCGGAGGGACAGACCCGAACACCGGGGAGCTGTTTTTT.

V gene TRBV27 combines with J gene TRBJ1-5; a possible D gene is TRBD1 (5 bases). CDR3 length equals 16 residues. CDR1 is MNHEY and CDR2 is SMNVEV in the germline V gene (reference sequence). Trimming pared 4 bases from V and 1 base from J, leaving 14 bases between. CDR3 in amino acids: CASSSTTWGSNQPQHF. In DNA, the CDR3 is TGTGCCAGCAGTTCTACTACCTGGGGGAGCAATCAGCCCCAGCATTTT.

The gene calls are TRBV7-3 and TRBJ1-1; perhaps TRBD1 as D (5 bases). Germline V CDR1 and CDR2: SGHTA, FQGTGA. CDR3 length equals 15 residues. V lost 5 bases and J lost 1, with 14 bases in between. CDR3 sequence: CASSQSPGPNTEAFF. The CDR3 nucleotides read TGTGCCAGCAGCCAATCTCCGGGGCCGAACACTGAAGCTTTCTTT.

This chain joins TRBV7-8 and TRBJ1-2, with 7 bases lining up with TRBD1. The CDR3 contains 13 residues. The V gene end was trimmed by 3 bases and the J gene end by 3 bases; junction bases not matched to a gene: 1. The germline CDR1 and CDR2 sequences are SGHVS and FQNEAQ. CDR3 protein: CASSLGQHYGYTF. The CDR3 DNA reads TGTGCCAGCAGCTTGGGACAGCACTATGGCTACACCTTC.

DNA for the CDR3: TGTGCCATCAGTGAGTCCGGGACAGGGGGCCACAATCAGCCCCAGCATTTT. Translation: CAISESGTGGHNQPQHF. V usage is TRBV10-3 and J usage is TRBJ1-5, with TRBD1 matching 12 bases. Germline CDR1 is ENHRY and CDR2 is SYGVKD. The V segment lost 0 bases and the J segment 3 bases; nucleotides outside the gene matches: 3. This CDR3 is 17 amino acids long.

About this clone: The limits of the CDR3 on the DNA are not certain, so only TCRdb's listed CDR3 is given. The J gene is TRBJ2-7, the V gene TRBV19; the D call of TRBD1 is as the table states it, not checked on the DNA. Per the germline V gene, CDR1 is LNHDA and CDR2 is SQIVND (reference sequence). Both ends counted, the CDR3 spans 14 residues. The CDR3 sequence is CASSSGQGAKEQYF.

This chain joins TRBV7-9 and TRBJ2-3, with D perhaps being TRBD1 or TRBD2 (6 bases each). Trimming took 8 bases from V and 14 from J, leaving 26 bases between them. Germline assignment: CDR1 SEHNR and CDR2 FQNEAQ (reference sequence). The CDR3 is 14 residues long. The CDR3 is CASVQAGGGTAAYF. DNA of the CDR3: TGTGCCAGCGTTCAGGCAGGAGGGGGGACTGCTGCGTATTTT.

The chain links TRBV5-1 to TRBJ2-7; 11 nucleotides align to TRBD1. Germline V gives CDR1 SGHRS, CDR2 YFSETQ. This CDR3 spans 15 amino acids. V gave up 0 bases and J gave up 3 bases; unmatched junction bases: 2. The CDR3 protein is CASSLVGTGGYEQYF. The CDR3 bases are TGCGCCAGCAGCTTGGTGGGGACAGGGGGCTACGAGCAGTACTTC.

The rearrangement joins TRBV9 to TRBJ1-2; 7 nucleotides agree with TRBD1. The CDR3 is made up of 14 amino acids. CDR1 is SGDLS, CDR2 YYNGEE, per germline. V shed 4 bases and J 3 bases; nucleotides not matched to a gene: 6. The CDR3 sequence: CASSRTGADYGYTF. CDR3 sequence (DNA): TGTGCCAGCAGCAGAACAGGGGCGGACTATGGCTACACCTTC. The variable domain in full, with the rest retrieved from reference TRBV9 and TRBJ1-2, is DSGVTQTPKHLITATGQRVTLRCSPRSGDLSVYWYQQSLDQGLQFLIQYYNGEERAKGNILERFSAQQFPDLHSELNLSSLELGDSALYFCASSRTGADYGYTFGSGTRLTVV.

The table lists this clone with a few counts. This rearrangement joins TRBV12-3 or TRBV12-4 to TRBJ2-3; no firm D call. CDR3 size: 12 residues. Trimming pared 7 bases from V and 4 bases from J, leaving 9 bases between. The chain's CDR3 is CASTLDSDTQYF. CDR3 sequence (DNA): TGTGCCAGCACCCTAGATTCAGATACGCAGTATTTT.